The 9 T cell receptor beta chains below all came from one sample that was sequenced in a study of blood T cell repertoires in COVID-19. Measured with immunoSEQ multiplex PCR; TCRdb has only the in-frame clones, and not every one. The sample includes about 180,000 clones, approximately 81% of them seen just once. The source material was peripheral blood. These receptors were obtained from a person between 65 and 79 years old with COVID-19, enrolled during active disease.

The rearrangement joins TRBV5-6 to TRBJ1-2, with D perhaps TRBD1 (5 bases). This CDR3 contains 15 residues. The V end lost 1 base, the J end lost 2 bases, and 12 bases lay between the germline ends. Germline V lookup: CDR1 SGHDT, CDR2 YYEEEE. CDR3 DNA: TGTGCCAGCAGCTTGACAGGCGTACTCAACTATGGCTACACCTTC. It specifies CASSLTGVLNYGYTF.

In nucleotides, the CDR3 is TGTGCCAGCAGTTACACAGGGGGCCGCGAAAAACTGTTTTTT. This encodes CASSYTGGREKLFF. The V call is TRBV6-5, the J call TRBJ1-4; 9 bases align to TRBD1. V was pared by 2 bases and J by 8 bases, with 3 bases of the junction left unmatched. Germline CDR1 MNHEY, CDR2 SVGAGI. The CDR3 spans 14 residues.

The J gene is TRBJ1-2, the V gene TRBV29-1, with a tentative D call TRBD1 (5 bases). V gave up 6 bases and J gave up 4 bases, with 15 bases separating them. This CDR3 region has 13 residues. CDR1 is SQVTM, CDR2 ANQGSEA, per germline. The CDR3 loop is CSVPGGIAYGYTF. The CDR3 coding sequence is TGCAGCGTCCCCGGGGGAATAGCCTATGGCTACACCTTC.

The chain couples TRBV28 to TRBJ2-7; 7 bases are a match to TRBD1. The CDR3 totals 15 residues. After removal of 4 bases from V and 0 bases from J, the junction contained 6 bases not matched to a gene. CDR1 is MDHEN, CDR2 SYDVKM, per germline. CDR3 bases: TGTGCCAGCAGTTCGTCGGGACAGACCTCCTACGAGCAGTACTTC. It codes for CASSSSGQTSYEQYF.

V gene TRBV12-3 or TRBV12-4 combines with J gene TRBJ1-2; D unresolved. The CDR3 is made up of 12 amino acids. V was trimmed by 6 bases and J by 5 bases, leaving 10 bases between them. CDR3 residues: CASSPGIYGYTF. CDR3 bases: TGTGCCAGCAGCCCAGGAATATATGGCTACACCTTC.

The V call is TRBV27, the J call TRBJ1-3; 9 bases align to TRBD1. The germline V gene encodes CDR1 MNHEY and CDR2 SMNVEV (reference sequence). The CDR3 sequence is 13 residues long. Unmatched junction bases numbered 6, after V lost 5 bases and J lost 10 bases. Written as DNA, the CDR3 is TGTGCCAGCAGTACAAGGACAGGGGCAACCATATATTTT. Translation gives CASSTRTGATIYF.

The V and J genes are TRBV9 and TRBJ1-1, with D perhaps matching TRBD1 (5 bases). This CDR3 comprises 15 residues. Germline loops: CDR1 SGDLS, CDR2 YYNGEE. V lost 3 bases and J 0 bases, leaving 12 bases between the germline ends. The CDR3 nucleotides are TGTGCCAGCAGCGGGGGGGTTACGATGAACACTGAAGCTTTCTTT. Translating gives CASSGGVTMNTEAFF.

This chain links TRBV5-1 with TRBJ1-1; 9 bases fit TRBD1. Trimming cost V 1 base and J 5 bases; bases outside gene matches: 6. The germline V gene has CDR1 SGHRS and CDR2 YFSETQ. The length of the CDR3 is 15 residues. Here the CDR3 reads CASSLLTGTGTEAFF. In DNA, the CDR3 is TGCGCCAGCAGCTTGTTGACCGGGACAGGGACTGAAGCTTTCTTT.

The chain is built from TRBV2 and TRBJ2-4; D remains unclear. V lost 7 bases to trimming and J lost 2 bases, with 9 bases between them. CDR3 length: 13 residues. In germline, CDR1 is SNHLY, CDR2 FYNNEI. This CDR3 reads CASTLGTKNIQYF. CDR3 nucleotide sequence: TGTGCCAGCACCTTGGGCACCAAAAACATTCAGTACTTC.